Described below is a single T cell receptor (beta chain) sequence and its context. The repertoire was sequenced with immunoSEQ multiplex PCR; TCRdb's copy has only in-frame clones and lacks some. The sample lists about 190,000 clones, around 90% occurring once. This entry comes from a study of blood T cell repertoires in COVID-19. CDR3 length: 13 residues. The germline V gene encodes CDR1 SEHNR and CDR2 FQNEAQ (reference sequence). V was pared by 1 base and J by 9 bases, with 12 bases between. This clonotype originated in a middle-aged man with acute or convalescent COVID-19. The material sequenced was peripheral blood. The V call is TRBV7-9, the J call TRBJ1-2; a possible D gene is TRBD1 (6 bases). CDR3 nucleotides: TGTGCCAGCAGCTTAGACAGGGCGGAACGCTACACCTTC. This sequence encodes CASSLDRAERYTF.